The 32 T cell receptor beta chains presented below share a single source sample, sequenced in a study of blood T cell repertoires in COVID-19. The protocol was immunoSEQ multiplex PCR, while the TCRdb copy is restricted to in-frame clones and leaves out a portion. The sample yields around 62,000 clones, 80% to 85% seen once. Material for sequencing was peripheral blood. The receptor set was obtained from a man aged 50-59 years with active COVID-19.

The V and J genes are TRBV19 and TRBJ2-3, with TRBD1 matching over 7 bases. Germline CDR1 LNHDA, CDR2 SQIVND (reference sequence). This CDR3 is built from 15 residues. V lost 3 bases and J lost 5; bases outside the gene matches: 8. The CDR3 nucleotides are TGTGCCAGTAGTATCCGGACAGGAGAAGGAGATACGCAGTATTTT. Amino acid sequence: CASSIRTGEGDTQYF.

This CDR3 reads CASSQDPLARTGELFF. In nucleotides, the CDR3 is TGTGCCAGCAGCCAAGATCCGTTAGCACGAACCGGGGAGCTGTTTTTT. V gene TRBV3-1 (or the pseudogene TRBV3-2) combines with J gene TRBJ2-2; D is unclear. CDR3 length: 16 residues. V was shortened by 0 bases and J by 5 bases, with 13 bases between the two germline ends. CDR1 and CDR2 (germline): LGHDT, YNNKEL (reference sequence).

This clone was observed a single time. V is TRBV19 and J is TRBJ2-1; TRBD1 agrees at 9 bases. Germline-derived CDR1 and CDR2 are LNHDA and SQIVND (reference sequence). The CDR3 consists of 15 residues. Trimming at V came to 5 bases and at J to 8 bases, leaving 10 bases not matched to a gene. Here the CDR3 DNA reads TGTGCCAGTAGTCCCCGGGACAGGGTAATTGATGAGCAGTTCTTC. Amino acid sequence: CASSPRDRVIDEQFF.

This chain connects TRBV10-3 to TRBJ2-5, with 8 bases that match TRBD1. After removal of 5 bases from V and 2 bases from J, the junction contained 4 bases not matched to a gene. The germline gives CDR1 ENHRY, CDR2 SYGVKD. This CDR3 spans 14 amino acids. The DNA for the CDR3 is TGTGCCATCAGTACCGGACAGGGACAAGAGACCCAGTACTTC. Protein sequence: CAISTGQGQETQYF.

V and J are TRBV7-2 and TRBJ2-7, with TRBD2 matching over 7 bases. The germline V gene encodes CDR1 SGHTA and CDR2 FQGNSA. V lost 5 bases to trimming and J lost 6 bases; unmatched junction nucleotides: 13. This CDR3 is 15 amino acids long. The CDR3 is CASSGRALAPSEQYF. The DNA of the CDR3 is TGTGCCAGCAGCGGGAGGGCCCTAGCCCCCTCCGAGCAGTACTTC.

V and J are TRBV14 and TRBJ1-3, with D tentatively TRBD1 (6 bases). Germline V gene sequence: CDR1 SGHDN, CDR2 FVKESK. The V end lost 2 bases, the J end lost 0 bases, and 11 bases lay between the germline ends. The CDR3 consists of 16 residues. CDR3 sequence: CASSQQGPNSGNTIYF. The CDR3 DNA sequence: TGTGCCAGCAGCCAACAGGGGCCAAACTCTGGAAACACCATATATTTT.

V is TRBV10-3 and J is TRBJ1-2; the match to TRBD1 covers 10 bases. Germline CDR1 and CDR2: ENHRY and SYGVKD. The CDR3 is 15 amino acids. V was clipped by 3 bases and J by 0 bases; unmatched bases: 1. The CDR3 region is CAISEGTGANYGYTF. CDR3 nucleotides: TGTGCCATCAGTGAAGGGACAGGGGCTAACTATGGCTACACCTTC.

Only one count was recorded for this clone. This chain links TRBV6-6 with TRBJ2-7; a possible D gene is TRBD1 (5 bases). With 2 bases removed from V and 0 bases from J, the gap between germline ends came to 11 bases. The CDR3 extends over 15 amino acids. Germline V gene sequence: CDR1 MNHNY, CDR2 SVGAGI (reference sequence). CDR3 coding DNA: TGTGCCAGCAGTTACGGGGCAGGGCCCTCCTACGAGCAGTACTTC. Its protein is CASSYGAGPSYEQYF.

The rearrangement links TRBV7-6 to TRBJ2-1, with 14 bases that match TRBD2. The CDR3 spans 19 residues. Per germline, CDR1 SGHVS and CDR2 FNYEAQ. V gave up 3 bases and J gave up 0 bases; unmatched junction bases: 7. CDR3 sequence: CASSFGLAGGLSSYNEQFF. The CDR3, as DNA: TGTGCCAGCAGCTTCGGACTAGCGGGGGGCCTGAGCTCCTACAATGAGCAGTTCTTC.

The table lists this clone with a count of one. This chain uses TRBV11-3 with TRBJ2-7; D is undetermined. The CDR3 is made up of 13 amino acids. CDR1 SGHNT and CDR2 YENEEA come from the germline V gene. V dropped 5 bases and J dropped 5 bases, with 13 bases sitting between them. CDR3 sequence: CASSSGVPDEQYF. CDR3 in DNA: TGTGCCAGCAGCAGTGGAGTTCCCGACGAGCAGTACTTC.

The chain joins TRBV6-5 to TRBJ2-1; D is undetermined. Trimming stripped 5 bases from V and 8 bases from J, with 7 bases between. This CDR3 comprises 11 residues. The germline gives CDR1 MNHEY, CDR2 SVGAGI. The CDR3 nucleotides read TGTGCCAGCAGTCGAGAGGATGAGCAGTTCTTC. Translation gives CASSREDEQFF.

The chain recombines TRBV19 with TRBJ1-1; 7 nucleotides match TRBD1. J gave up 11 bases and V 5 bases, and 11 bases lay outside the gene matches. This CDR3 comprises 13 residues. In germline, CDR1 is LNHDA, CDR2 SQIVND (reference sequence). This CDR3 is CASSPRGQGDAFF. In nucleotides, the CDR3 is TGTGCCAGTAGTCCAAGGGGGCAGGGCGATGCTTTCTTT.

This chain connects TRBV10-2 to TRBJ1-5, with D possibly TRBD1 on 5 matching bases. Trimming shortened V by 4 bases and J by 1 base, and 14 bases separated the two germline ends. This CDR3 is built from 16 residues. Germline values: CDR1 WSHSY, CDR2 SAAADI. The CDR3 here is CASSASAGVSNQPQHF. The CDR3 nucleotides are TGCGCCAGCAGTGCCTCGGCGGGGGTGAGCAATCAGCCCCAGCATTTT.

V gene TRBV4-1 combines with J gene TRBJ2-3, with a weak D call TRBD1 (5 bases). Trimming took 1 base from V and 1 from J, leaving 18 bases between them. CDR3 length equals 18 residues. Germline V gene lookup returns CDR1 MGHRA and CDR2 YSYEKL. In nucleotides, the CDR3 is TGCGCCAGCAGCCAAGTTTTCAAGGGGATAATCGGCACAGATACGCAGTATTTT. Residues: CASSQVFKGIIGTDTQYF.

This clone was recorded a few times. CDR3 amino acids: CASSLSETDQPQHF. CDR3 nucleotide sequence: TGTGCCAGCAGCCTCTCCGAGACTGATCAGCCCCAGCATTTT. The chain carries TRBV6-5 and TRBJ1-5; D call uncertain. V was clipped by 6 bases and J by 5 bases, with 14 bases between them. CDR1 is MNHEY, CDR2 SVGAGI, per germline. CDR3 size: 14 residues.

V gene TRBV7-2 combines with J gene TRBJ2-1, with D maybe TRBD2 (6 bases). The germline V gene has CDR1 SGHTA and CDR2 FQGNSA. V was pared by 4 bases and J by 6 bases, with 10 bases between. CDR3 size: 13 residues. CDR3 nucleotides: TGTGCCAGCAGCTCCCCGGAGGGCAATGAGCAGTTCTTC. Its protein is CASSSPEGNEQFF.

The CDR3 DNA is TGTGCCAGCAGAAGACTAGTTAGTGAGCAGTTCTTC. Amino acid sequence: CASRRLVSEQFF. The chain combines TRBV12-3 or TRBV12-4 with TRBJ2-1; perhaps TRBD2 as D (6 bases). V dropped 6 bases and J dropped 9 bases, with 12 bases sitting between them. The CDR3 extends over 12 amino acids.

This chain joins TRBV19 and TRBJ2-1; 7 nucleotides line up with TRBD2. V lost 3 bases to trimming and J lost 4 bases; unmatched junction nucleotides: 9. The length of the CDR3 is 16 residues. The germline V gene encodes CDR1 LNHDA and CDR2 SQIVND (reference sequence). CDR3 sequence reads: CASSILASGLYNEQFF. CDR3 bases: TGTGCCAGTAGTATCTTGGCTAGCGGCTTGTACAATGAGCAGTTCTTC.

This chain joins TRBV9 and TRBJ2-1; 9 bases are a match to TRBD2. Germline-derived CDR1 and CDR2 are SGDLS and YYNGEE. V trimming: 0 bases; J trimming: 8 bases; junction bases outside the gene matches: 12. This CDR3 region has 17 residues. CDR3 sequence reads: CASSVATGGGARDEQFF. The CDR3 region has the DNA TGTGCCAGCAGCGTAGCTACGGGCGGGGGGGCCAGGGATGAGCAGTTCTTC.

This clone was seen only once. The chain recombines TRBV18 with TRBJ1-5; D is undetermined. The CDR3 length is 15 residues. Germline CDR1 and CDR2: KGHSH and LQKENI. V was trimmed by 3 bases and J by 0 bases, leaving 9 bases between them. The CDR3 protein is CASSPTINSNQPQHF. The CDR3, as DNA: TGTGCCAGCTCACCTACAATCAATAGCAATCAGCCCCAGCATTTT.

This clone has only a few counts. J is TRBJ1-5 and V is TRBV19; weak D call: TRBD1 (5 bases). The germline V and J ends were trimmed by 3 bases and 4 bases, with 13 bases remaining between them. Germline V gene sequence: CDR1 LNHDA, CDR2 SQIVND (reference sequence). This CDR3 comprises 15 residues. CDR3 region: CASSILATDNQPQHF. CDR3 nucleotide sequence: TGTGCCAGTAGTATCCTGGCGACAGATAATCAGCCCCAGCATTTT.

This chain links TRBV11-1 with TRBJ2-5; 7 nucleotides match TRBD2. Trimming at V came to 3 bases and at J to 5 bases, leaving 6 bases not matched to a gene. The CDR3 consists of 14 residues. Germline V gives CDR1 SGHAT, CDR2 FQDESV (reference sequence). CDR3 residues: CASSFGGSRETQYF. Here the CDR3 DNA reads TGTGCCAGCAGCTTCGGGGGGTCCAGGGAGACCCAGTACTTC.

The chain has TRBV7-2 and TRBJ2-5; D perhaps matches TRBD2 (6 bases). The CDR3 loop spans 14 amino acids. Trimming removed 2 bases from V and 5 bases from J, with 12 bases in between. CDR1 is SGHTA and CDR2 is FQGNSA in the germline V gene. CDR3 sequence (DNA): TGTGCCAGCAGCTTAATGACAGCGGGCGAGACCCAGTACTTC. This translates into CASSLMTAGETQYF.

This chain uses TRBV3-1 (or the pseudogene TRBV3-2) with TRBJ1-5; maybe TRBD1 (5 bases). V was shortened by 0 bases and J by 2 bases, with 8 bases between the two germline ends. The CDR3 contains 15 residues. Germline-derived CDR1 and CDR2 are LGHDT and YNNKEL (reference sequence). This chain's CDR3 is CASSQEGGGNQPQHF. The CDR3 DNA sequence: TGTGCCAGCAGCCAAGAGGGGGGGGGCAATCAGCCCCAGCATTTT.

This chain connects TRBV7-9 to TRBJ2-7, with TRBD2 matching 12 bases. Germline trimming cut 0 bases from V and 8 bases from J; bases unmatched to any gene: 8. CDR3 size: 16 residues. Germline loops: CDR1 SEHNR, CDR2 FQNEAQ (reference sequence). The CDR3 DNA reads TGTGCCAGCAGCTTAGCCCAGACTAGCGGGGGCGGGAAGCAGTACTTC. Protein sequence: CASSLAQTSGGGKQYF.

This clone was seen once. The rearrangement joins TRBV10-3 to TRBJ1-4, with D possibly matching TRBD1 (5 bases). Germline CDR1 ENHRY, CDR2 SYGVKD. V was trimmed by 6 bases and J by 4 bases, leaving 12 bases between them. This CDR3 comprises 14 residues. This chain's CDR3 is CAIRQDTINEKLFF. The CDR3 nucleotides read TGTGCCATCAGACAGGACACGATTAATGAAAAACTGTTTTTT.

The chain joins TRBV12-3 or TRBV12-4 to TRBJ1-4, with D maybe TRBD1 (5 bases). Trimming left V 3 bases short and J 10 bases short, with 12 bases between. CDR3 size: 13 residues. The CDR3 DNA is TGTGCCAGCAGTTTTCAGGGCGGGGGAAAACTGTTTTTT. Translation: CASSFQGGGKLFF.

The CDR3 bases are TGTGCCAGCAGCTTTAGCGGGGGGGCCACAGAGACCCAGTACTTC. Protein product: CASSFSGGATETQYF. The rearrangement joins TRBV11-3 to TRBJ2-5; TRBD2 matches 11 bases. This CDR3 contains 15 residues. Losses at the gene ends were 3 bases for V and 4 bases for J; bases not matched to a gene: 4. Germline CDR1 reads SGHNT; CDR2 reads YENEEA.

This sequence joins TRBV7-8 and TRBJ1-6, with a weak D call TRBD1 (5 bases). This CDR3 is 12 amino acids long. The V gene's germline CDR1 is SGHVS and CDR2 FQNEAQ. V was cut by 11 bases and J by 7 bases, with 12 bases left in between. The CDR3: CAGGGVNSPLHF. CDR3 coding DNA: TGTGCCGGTGGAGGGGTAAATTCACCCCTCCACTTT.

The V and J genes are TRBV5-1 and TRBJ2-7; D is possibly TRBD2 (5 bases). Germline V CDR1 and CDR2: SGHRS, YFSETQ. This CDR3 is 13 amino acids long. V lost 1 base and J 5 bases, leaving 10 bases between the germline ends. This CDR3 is CASSLFPGNEQYF. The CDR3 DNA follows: TGCGCCAGCAGCTTGTTTCCGGGAAACGAGCAGTACTTC.

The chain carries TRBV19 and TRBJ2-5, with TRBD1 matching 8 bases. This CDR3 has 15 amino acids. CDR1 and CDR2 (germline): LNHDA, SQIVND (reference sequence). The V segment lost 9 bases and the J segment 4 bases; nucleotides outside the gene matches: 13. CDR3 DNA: TGTGCCAGCGCTACCCGCAGGGGGCGCCGAGAGACCCAGTACTTC. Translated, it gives CASATRRGRRETQYF.

The CDR3 sequence is CASRGDRVGYTF. For the CDR3, the DNA is TGTGCCAGCAGGGGGGACAGGGTCGGCTACACCTTC. The J gene is TRBJ1-2, the V gene TRBV2; 9 bases agree with TRBD1. The germline V gene encodes CDR1 SNHLY and CDR2 FYNNEI. V lost 6 bases to trimming and J lost 8 bases; unmatched junction nucleotides: 4. This CDR3 contains 12 residues.